This passage covers 3 T cell receptor beta chains from one sample sequenced in a study of blood T cells in healthy people across ages. The second PCR ran roughly 7 to 12 cycles with a sample-barcoded 5' primer and J-beta primers. One entry per CDR3 protein results from TCRdb running MiXCR on the 5' RACE reads. The sample contains around 1,900,000 distinct CDR3 sequences, more than 35% of which appear only once. What was sequenced was blood. These receptors all come from a human donor in good health.

V and J are TRBV20-1 and TRBJ1-4; D is undetermined. The V gene's germline CDR1 is DFQATT and CDR2 SNEGSKA (reference sequence). V gave up 5 bases and J gave up 5 bases, with 21 bases separating them. CDR3 length equals 16 residues. The CDR3 DNA sequence: TGCAGTGCTTGGACCCACGGGAGGGTACTAAATGAAAAACTGTTTTTT. Translating it yields CSAWTHGRVLNEKLFF.

This clonotype was counted a few times. This chain connects TRBV6-5 to TRBJ1-2, with D possibly TRBD1 on 6 matching bases. The V and J ends lost 0 bases and 4 bases respectively, with 6 bases between them. Germline values: CDR1 MNHEY, CDR2 SVGAGI. The CDR3 covers 13 residues. The CDR3 spells CASSYSQGYGYTF. CDR3 bases: TGTGCCAGCAGTTACTCACAGGGCTATGGCTACACCTTC.

This clonotype has more than one count but fewer than ten. The rearrangement links TRBV9 to TRBJ1-2, with a possible D match to TRBD1 (5 bases). CDR1 SGDLS and CDR2 YYNGEE come from the germline V gene. V shed 0 bases and J shed 2 bases, with 8 bases lying between them. This CDR3 is 14 amino acids long. The CDR3 bases are TGTGCCAGCAGCGTAGGTGGGGCCAACTATGGCTACACCTTC. This codes for CASSVGGANYGYTF. Full variable domain (remainder filled in from reference TRBV9 and TRBJ1-2): DSGVTQTPKHLITATGQRVTLRCSPRSGDLSVYWYQQSLDQGLQFLIQYYNGEERAKGNILERFSAQQFPDLHSELNLSSLELGDSALYFCASSVGGANYGYTFGSGTRLTVV.